The clone carrying this T cell receptor beta chain is a singleton in its sample. The record originates from a study of cytomegalovirus exposure and HLA in healthy donors. TCRdb keeps only in-frame clones here, not all; method: immunoSEQ multiplex PCR. Of 100,000 to 150,000 clones listed, about nine tenths are singletons. The CDR3 spans 15 residues. Germline-derived CDR1 and CDR2 are MNHEY and SVGAGI. J was trimmed by 4 bases and V by 2 bases; bases with no gene match: 6. Sequenced input: PBMCs. The V call is TRBV6-5, the J call TRBJ1-1, with 8 bases aligning to TRBD1. The sequence derives from a man between 18 and 29 years old in good health and CMV-seronegative. In DNA, the CDR3 is TGTGCCAGCAGTTACCCGAGACAGGGGATCACTGAAGCTTTCTTT. Protein: CASSYPRQGITEAFF.